A selection of T cell receptor beta chains follows, all from one sample in a study of PD-L1 blockade in urothelial cancer. Sequenced by immunoSEQ multiplex PCR; TCRdb stores in-frame clones only, minus some. The data contain roughly 49,000 clones, around 84% of them singletons. The sample here was PBMCs, taken around atezolizumab (anti-PD-L1) treatment. The receptors originated from a man in his fifties or sixties with urothelial cancer. CDR3s include the opening cysteine and the closing phenylalanine or tryptophan. The order of the fields is D gene, V gene, J gene, CDR3 DNA, CDR3 protein. A D gene is named only where the DNA matches it firmly.

D gene: TRBD1
V gene: TRBV11-1
J gene: TRBJ1-2
CDR3 DNA: TGTGCCAGCAGCCTTCAAGACAGGGGCTATGGCTACACCTTC
CDR3 protein: CASSLQDRGYGYTF

D gene: TRBD1
V gene: TRBV27
J gene: TRBJ1-2
CDR3 DNA: TGTGCCAGCAGGAAAAGAAGCGAGACAGGGCCTGGTGGATATGGCTACACCTTC
CDR3 protein: CASRKRSETGPGGYGYTF

D gene: NA
V gene: TRBV19
J gene: TRBJ1-2
CDR3 DNA: TGTGCCAGTAGTACTACGACAGAGAACTATGGCTACACCTTC
CDR3 protein: CASSTTTENYGYTF

D gene: NA
V gene: TRBV6-5
J gene: TRBJ1-4
CDR3 DNA: TGTGCCAGCAGCACAGGGCGGCCTAATGAAAAACTGTTTTTT
CDR3 protein: CASSTGRPNEKLFF

D gene: TRBD2
V gene: TRBV5-1
J gene: TRBJ2-2
CDR3 DNA: TGCGCCAGCAGCTTGTTGGGCGGGAGGGCCCGGGAGCTGTTTTTT
CDR3 protein: CASSLLGGRARELFF

D gene: NA
V gene: TRBV6-5
J gene: TRBJ1-2
CDR3 DNA: TGTGCCAGCAGTTACTCGACTACAGGGAGATACTATGGCTACACCTTC
CDR3 protein: CASSYSTTGRYYGYTF

D gene: NA
V gene: TRBV27
J gene: TRBJ1-5
CDR3 DNA: TGTGCCAGCAGTTACAGGGGCAATCAGCCCCAGCATTTT
CDR3 protein: CASSYRGNQPQHF

D gene: NA
V gene: TRBV5-1
J gene: TRBJ2-1
CDR3 DNA: TGCGCCAGCAGCCAGGCCAATGAGCAGTTCTTC
CDR3 protein: CASSQANEQFF

D gene: NA
V gene: TRBV7-8
J gene: TRBJ2-5
CDR3 DNA: TGTGCCAGCAGCTTAGCCAGGTTAGAGACCCAGTACTTC
CDR3 protein: CASSLARLETQYF

D gene: TRBD1
V gene: TRBV5-6
J gene: TRBJ1-1
CDR3 DNA: TGTGCCAGCACAAACGGGACAGGGCGAATGAACACTGAAGCTTTCTTT
CDR3 protein: CASTNGTGRMNTEAFF

D gene: TRBD2
V gene: TRBV4-3
J gene: TRBJ2-1
CDR3 DNA: TGCGCCAGCAGCCAAGATCTTCTAGCGGGGGGGACCACCAGATACAATGAGCAGTTCTTC
CDR3 protein: CASSQDLLAGGTTRYNEQFF

D gene: TRBD1
V gene: TRBV11-2
J gene: TRBJ2-7
CDR3 DNA: TGTGCCAGCAGCTCCCAGACAGGGGATCACGAGCAGTACTTC
CDR3 protein: CASSSQTGDHEQYF

D gene: TRBD1
V gene: TRBV18
J gene: TRBJ2-7
CDR3 DNA: TGTGCCAGCTCACCACCGACAGGGTGGGGCGAGCAGTACTTC
CDR3 protein: CASSPPTGWGEQYF

D gene: NA
V gene: TRBV2
J gene: TRBJ2-5
CDR3 DNA: TGTGCCAGCAGTGACCCAGCGACCTACCAAGAGACCCAGTACTTC
CDR3 protein: CASSDPATYQETQYF

D gene: NA
V gene: TRBV2
J gene: TRBJ2-3
CDR3 DNA: TGTGCCAGCACCCGGGTCAAAACTAGCACAGATACGCAGTATTTT
CDR3 protein: CASTRVKTSTDTQYF

D gene: NA
V gene: TRBV14
J gene: TRBJ1-2
CDR3 DNA: TGTGCCAGCAGCTCGGTGAACTATGGCTACACCTTC
CDR3 protein: CASSSVNYGYTF

D gene: NA
V gene: TRBV5-4
J gene: TRBJ1-2
CDR3 DNA: TGTGCCAGCAGCTTAGACAGTAACTATGGCTACACCTTC
CDR3 protein: CASSLDSNYGYTF